These T cell receptor beta chains were read from a single sample in a study of T-cell reconstitution after alpha-beta-depleted transplantation in children. TCRdb independently ran MiXCR on the PCR reads; one entry per CDR3 protein. The data show nearly 550,000 distinct CDR3 sequences, approximately 20% seen once. Specimen: PBMCs from the stem cell graft donor, collected from the stem cell graft. The receptor set was obtained from a human donor who donated a stem cell graft to a child with acute lymphoblastic leukemia. Both conserved end residues are part of each CDR3. Fields, in order: clone size, D gene, V gene, J gene, CDR3 DNA, CDR3 protein. A D gene is named only where the DNA matches it firmly. Some rows mark clone size as missing; the rest say once, few, many or name a class of expanded clone.

clone size: few
D gene: -
V gene: TRBV11-2
J gene: TRBJ2-2
CDR3 DNA: TGTGCCAGCAGCTTTAAGGGAGGGGGGTTATACCGGGAGCTGTTTTTT
CDR3 protein: CASSFKGGGLYRELFF

clone size: -
D gene: TRBD2
V gene: TRBV6-4
J gene: TRBJ2-7
CDR3 DNA: TGTGCCAGCAGTGACTCGCTAGCGGGAGATTGGGAGCAGTACTTC
CDR3 protein: CASSDSLAGDWEQYF

clone size: -
D gene: -
V gene: TRBV7-9
J gene: TRBJ1-1
CDR3 DNA: TGTGCCAGCAGCTTAGAGCTTACAGGGAGAACTGAAGCTTTCTTT
CDR3 protein: CASSLELTGRTEAFF

clone size: -
D gene: TRBD2
V gene: TRBV12-3/TRBV12-4
J gene: TRBJ2-1
CDR3 DNA: TGTGCCAGCCGGGACCCGGCTAGCGGTCTTGGAAATGAGCAGTTCTTC
CDR3 protein: CASRDPASGLGNEQFF

clone size: few
D gene: -
V gene: TRBV5-1
J gene: TRBJ1-2
CDR3 DNA: TGCGCCAGCAGCTTGTTCACAGGGTTTCCTAACTATGGCTACACCTTC
CDR3 protein: CASSLFTGFPNYGYTF

clone size: many
D gene: TRBD1
V gene: TRBV5-1
J gene: TRBJ1-1
CDR3 DNA: TGCGCCAGCAGCTACGGACAGGGGCCGCGACCCAACACTGAAGCTTTCTTT
CDR3 protein: CASSYGQGPRPNTEAFF

clone size: -
D gene: -
V gene: TRBV3-1
J gene: TRBJ1-2
CDR3 DNA: TGTGCCAGCAGCCATCACAGGGAAAAGGACTATGGCTACACCTTC
CDR3 protein: CASSHHREKDYGYTF

clone size: few
D gene: -
V gene: TRBV30
J gene: TRBJ2-7
CDR3 DNA: TGTGCCTGGAGTGTACAACCGGGACGGTACTACGAGCAGTACTTC
CDR3 protein: CAWSVQPGRYYEQYF

clone size: -
D gene: -
V gene: TRBV27
J gene: TRBJ2-3
CDR3 DNA: TGTGCCAGCAGCCGTTCCACGATGTCCACGAGAGTAGCATGGGATACGCAGTATTTT
CDR3 protein: CASSRSTMSTRVAWDTQYF

clone size: few
D gene: -
V gene: TRBV20-1
J gene: TRBJ2-3
CDR3 DNA: TGCAGTGCTAGCCTCGGGGGTTCCCCGCTGGCGCAGTATTTT
CDR3 protein: CSASLGGSPLAQYF

clone size: few
D gene: -
V gene: TRBV12-3/TRBV12-4
J gene: TRBJ2-5
CDR3 DNA: TGTGCCAGCAGTTTAAGTCTAGACCAGACCCAGTACTTC
CDR3 protein: CASSLSLDQTQYF

clone size: -
D gene: TRBD1
V gene: TRBV11-2
J gene: TRBJ1-1
CDR3 DNA: TGTGCCAGCAGCTTGGGGGGGGGACAGCTGAACACTGAAGCTTTCTTT
CDR3 protein: CASSLGGGQLNTEAFF

clone size: few
D gene: TRBD2
V gene: TRBV12-3/TRBV12-4
J gene: TRBJ2-1
CDR3 DNA: TGTGCCAGCAGTTTTATTCACCTAGCGGTCTCCTACAATGAGCAGTTCTTC
CDR3 protein: CASSFIHLAVSYNEQFF

clone size: few
D gene: TRBD1
V gene: TRBV24-1
J gene: TRBJ1-1
CDR3 DNA: TGTGCCACCAGTGATGGCGGGACAGGGGTACCTTTCTTT
CDR3 protein: CATSDGGTGVPFF

clone size: -
D gene: -
V gene: TRBV5-1
J gene: TRBJ2-6
CDR3 DNA: TGCGCCAGCAGCACACCCATAGATCGACAACGGGGCTCGGGGGCCAACGTCCTGACTTTC
CDR3 protein: CASSTPIDRQRGSGANVLTF

clone size: -
D gene: TRBD1
V gene: TRBV7-9
J gene: TRBJ2-7
CDR3 DNA: TGTGCCAGCAGCAGACAGGGGGCGGGCGAGCAGTACTTC
CDR3 protein: CASSRQGAGEQYF

clone size: -
D gene: TRBD2
V gene: TRBV7-3
J gene: TRBJ2-1
CDR3 DNA: TGTGCCAGCAGCTGGACTAGCGACAATGAGCAGTTCTTC
CDR3 protein: CASSWTSDNEQFF

clone size: few
D gene: TRBD1
V gene: TRBV27
J gene: TRBJ2-4
CDR3 DNA: TGTGCCAGCAGTGGGAGACAGGGGGCCAAAAACATTCAGTACTTC
CDR3 protein: CASSGRQGAKNIQYF

clone size: -
D gene: -
V gene: TRBV7-9
J gene: TRBJ2-2
CDR3 DNA: TGTGCCAGCAGCTTACCCCCTGCCGGGGAGCTGTTTTTT
CDR3 protein: CASSLPPAGELFF

clone size: few
D gene: -
V gene: TRBV10-3
J gene: TRBJ1-3
CDR3 DNA: TGTGCCATCAGTGATCACAGCGGCAACTCTGGAAACACCATATATTTT
CDR3 protein: CAISDHSGNSGNTIYF